These T cell receptor beta chains were read from a single sample in a study of control samples from healthy donors and cancer patients. The repertoire was sequenced with immunoSEQ multiplex PCR; TCRdb's copy has only in-frame clones and lacks some. The sample records some 71,000 clones, around nine tenths being singletons. The specimen was PBMCs. The receptors stem from a woman between 50 and 59 years old with colorectal cancer. CDR3s include the opening cysteine and the closing phenylalanine or tryptophan. A D gene is named only where the DNA matches it firmly. A clone size is listed for some rows: how often the clone was seen (once, few, many), or a class if it is expanded.

d_gene: NA
j_gene: TRBJ2-5
v_gene: TRBV10-3
abundance: NA
CDR3aa: CAIRTDRPGEETQYF
CDR3nt: TGTGCCATCAGGACCGACAGGCCGGGAGAAGAGACCCAGTACTTC

d_gene: NA
j_gene: TRBJ2-7
v_gene: TRBV10-1
abundance: NA
CDR3aa: CASSESTGPSYEQYF
CDR3nt: TGCGCCAGCAGTGAGTCCACAGGGCCCTCCTACGAGCAGTACTTC

d_gene: NA
j_gene: TRBJ1-4
v_gene: TRBV5-8
abundance: NA
CDR3aa: CASSLAPATNEKLFF
CDR3nt: TGTGCCAGCAGCTTGGCGCCAGCCACTAATGAAAAACTGTTTTTT

d_gene: NA
j_gene: TRBJ2-2
v_gene: TRBV28
abundance: NA
CDR3aa: CASSVEGTGELFF
CDR3nt: TGTGCCAGCAGTGTTGAAGGGACCGGGGAGCTGTTTTTT

d_gene: NA
j_gene: TRBJ2-2
v_gene: TRBV7-6
abundance: NA
CDR3aa: CASSLDSGTARELFF
CDR3nt: TGTGCCAGCAGCTTAGATAGTGGGACCGCACGGGAGCTGTTTTTT

d_gene: TRBD2
j_gene: TRBJ2-3
v_gene: TRBV6-5
abundance: NA
CDR3aa: CASTGTSGEDTQYF
CDR3nt: TGTGCCAGTACCGGGACTAGCGGGGAAGATACGCAGTATTTT

d_gene: NA
j_gene: TRBJ2-6
v_gene: TRBV7-9
abundance: NA
CDR3aa: CASSLGSSGANVLTF
CDR3nt: TGTGCCAGCAGCTTAGGGAGCTCTGGGGCCAACGTCCTGACTTTC

d_gene: TRBD1
j_gene: TRBJ1-2
v_gene: TRBV5-4
abundance: NA
CDR3aa: CASSWGTGVDYGYTF
CDR3nt: TGTGCCAGCAGCTGGGGGACAGGGGTCGACTATGGCTACACCTTC

d_gene: NA
j_gene: TRBJ1-4
v_gene: TRBV5-1
abundance: NA
CDR3aa: CASSFSGVATNEKLFF
CDR3nt: TGCGCCAGCAGCTTTAGCGGGGTCGCAACTAATGAAAAACTGTTTTTT

d_gene: NA
j_gene: TRBJ2-3
v_gene: TRBV6-6
abundance: NA
CDR3aa: CASNRGTDTQYF
CDR3nt: TGTGCCAGCAACAGGGGCACAGATACGCAGTATTTT

d_gene: NA
j_gene: TRBJ2-3
v_gene: TRBV19
abundance: NA
CDR3aa: CATRTATDTQYF
CDR3nt: TGTGCCACCCGGACAGCCACAGATACGCAGTATTTT

d_gene: NA
j_gene: TRBJ1-1
v_gene: TRBV28
abundance: once
CDR3aa: CASSNSNFRATEAFF
CDR3nt: TGTGCCAGCAGCAACTCAAATTTCCGGGCCACTGAAGCTTTCTTT

d_gene: TRBD1
j_gene: TRBJ1-2
v_gene: TRBV29-1
abundance: NA
CDR3aa: CSVETGDGYTF
CDR3nt: TGCAGCGTTGAGACAGGGGATGGCTACACCTTC

d_gene: TRBD2
j_gene: TRBJ2-1
v_gene: TRBV7-3
abundance: NA
CDR3aa: CASSLNSPLAGGRNEQFF
CDR3nt: TGTGCCAGCAGCTTAAATTCCCCATTAGCGGGGGGGCGTAATGAGCAGTTCTTC

d_gene: NA
j_gene: TRBJ2-5
v_gene: TRBV7-9
abundance: once
CDR3aa: CASSLSGSRETQYF
CDR3nt: TGTGCCAGCAGCTTATCCGGCAGCCGAGAGACCCAGTACTTC

d_gene: NA
j_gene: TRBJ2-5
v_gene: TRBV7-7
abundance: once
CDR3aa: CASSLMSGAPETQYF
CDR3nt: TGTGCCAGCAGCTTAATGTCGGGGGCTCCAGAGACCCAGTACTTC

d_gene: NA
j_gene: TRBJ2-3
v_gene: TRBV30
abundance: once
CDR3aa: CAWGEGRGSTDTQYF
CDR3nt: TGTGCCTGGGGGGAAGGACGGGGGAGCACAGATACGCAGTATTTT

d_gene: NA
j_gene: TRBJ2-1
v_gene: TRBV20-1
abundance: NA
CDR3aa: CSAPDYNEQFF
CDR3nt: TGCAGTGCCCCTGACTACAATGAGCAGTTCTTC

d_gene: TRBD2
j_gene: TRBJ2-3
v_gene: TRBV20-1
abundance: once
CDR3aa: CSAGLSDTQYF
CDR3nt: TGCAGTGCGGGACTATCAGATACGCAGTATTTT

d_gene: TRBD1
j_gene: TRBJ2-7
v_gene: TRBV6-1
abundance: NA
CDR3aa: CASSDGTGVYEQYF
CDR3nt: TGTGCCAGCAGTGATGGGACAGGGGTTTACGAGCAGTACTTC

d_gene: TRBD1
j_gene: TRBJ1-6
v_gene: TRBV6-5
abundance: NA
CDR3aa: CASSLGQKDSPLHF
CDR3nt: TGTGCCAGCAGCTTGGGACAGAAGGATTCACCCCTCCACTTT

d_gene: NA
j_gene: TRBJ1-1
v_gene: TRBV7-3
abundance: once
CDR3aa: CASSPQGGAEAFF
CDR3nt: TGTGCCAGCAGCCCCCAGGGTGGGGCTGAAGCTTTCTTT